This paragraph reports one T cell receptor (beta chain). Its antigen remains unknown. This sample stems from a study of T cells in Graves' hyperthyroidism and ophthalmopathy. Study results and caveats: Classification by a 13 V-J model distinguished ophthalmopathy from stable hyperthyroidism. Peripheral blood also featured most of the thyroid clonotypes expanded above 0.001. The model foresaw ophthalmopathy a median around 6 months prior to onset.

Germline V gene sequence: CDR1 KGHSH, CDR2 LQKENI. The CDR3 consists of 16 residues. V shed 0 bases, J shed 1 base, and the junction held 4 bases outside the gene matches. TCR beta CDR3 region amplification was performed from RNA transcripts. When the TCR CDR3 underwent first-round RT-PCR, the HTBI primer set was used. TCRdb redid the calling of the multiplex PCR reads with MiXCR, one entry per CDR3 protein. This sample yields around 690,000 distinct CDR3 sequences, of which less than 25% are seen a single time; about 34% belongs to the top ten. The chain combines TRBV18 with TRBJ2-7, with 9 positions matching TRBD2. This clonotype was sampled from a young man with Graves' ophthalmopathy. Sequencing was performed on blood. CDR3 loop: CASSPPSLAGSYEQYF. CDR3 sequence (DNA): TGTGCCAGCTCACCACCCAGCCTAGCGGGATCCTACGAGCAGTACTTC.